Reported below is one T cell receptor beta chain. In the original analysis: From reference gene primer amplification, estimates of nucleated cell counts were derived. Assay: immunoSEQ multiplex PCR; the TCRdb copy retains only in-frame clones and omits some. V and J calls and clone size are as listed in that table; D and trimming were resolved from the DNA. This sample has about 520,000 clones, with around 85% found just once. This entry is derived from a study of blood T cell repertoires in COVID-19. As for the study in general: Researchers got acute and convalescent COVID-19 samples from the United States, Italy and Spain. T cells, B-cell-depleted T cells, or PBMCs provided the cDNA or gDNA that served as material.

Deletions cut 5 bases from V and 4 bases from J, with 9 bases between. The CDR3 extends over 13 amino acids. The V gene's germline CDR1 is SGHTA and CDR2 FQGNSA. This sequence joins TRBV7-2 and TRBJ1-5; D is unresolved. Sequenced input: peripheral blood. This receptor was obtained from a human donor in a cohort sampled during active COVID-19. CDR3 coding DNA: TGTGCCAGCAGCCCTATAATAAATCAGCCCCAGCATTTT. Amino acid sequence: CASSPIINQPQHF.